This TCR beta chain was obtained from a study of T cells after yellow fever vaccination. As regards this clonotype: The antigen remains undetermined.

The V gene's germline CDR1 is MDHEN and CDR2 SYDVKM. V gave up 5 bases and J gave up 9 bases, with 15 bases separating them. This CDR3 has 13 amino acids. General study findings and limits: Clonotype sharing between CD4 and CD8 compartments was small. Once the booster was given, most primary-vaccination clones reappeared, at just over 95% for CD4 and over 75% for CD8.

UMIs and a universal primer site were added when TCR cDNA was made by 5'RACE template switching. MiXCR was run by TCRdb on the 5' RACE reads, yielding one entry per CDR3 protein. The data show 500,000 to 650,000 distinct CDR3 sequences, around a sixth seen once. J is TRBJ2-3 and V is TRBV28; D may be TRBD2 (7 bases). The clonotype comes from a man between 18 and 35 years old who received the YFV17D yellow fever vaccine. Sequenced material: PBMCs, taken about 5 days after the first yellow fever vaccination. The CDR3 sequence is CASSTGGQGTQYF. CDR3 sequence (DNA): TGTGCCAGCAGTACCGGGGGGCAGGGGACGCAGTATTTT.